This T cell receptor beta chain was sequenced during a study of cytomegalovirus exposure and HLA in healthy donors. Primers: 60 Vbeta forward and 13 Jbeta reverse. Sequencing used immunoSEQ multiplex PCR; TCRdb keeps in-frame clones, though not all of them. The table has over 130,000 clones, approximately 80% seen once. General study findings and limits: Because they were indistinguishable, some V segments, including TRBV6-2 and TRBV6-3, were excluded.

This clone showed up just a few times. The antigen is undetermined. The CDR3 length is 16 residues. Per germline, CDR1 MNHEY and CDR2 SVGAGI. V was clipped by 0 bases and J by 3 bases; unmatched bases: 5. The chain joins TRBV6-5 to TRBJ2-3; 8 bases are shared with TRBD2. This TCR was sampled from a man between 40 and 49 years old in good health and CMV-seronegative. The material sequenced was PBMCs. The DNA of the CDR3 is TGTGCCAGCAGTTACTCGTCCGGGGGGGAAACAGATACGCAGTATTTT. Its protein product is CASSYSSGGETDTQYF.